Each of the 23 T cell receptor beta chains below was sequenced from the same sample in a study of CD8 T cells in ankylosing spondylitis. Each CDR3 protein is one row after TCRdb ran MiXCR on the 5' RACE reads. The sample carries some 120,000 distinct CDR3 sequences, roughly an eighth recorded once. Specimen: blood, either unsorted or a sorted T cell fraction (not recorded which). The receptors were gathered from a female donor with ankylosing spondylitis or in good health (not recorded which).

This clonotype has a handful of counts. The J gene is TRBJ2-1, the V gene TRBV7-3; TRBD2 aligns across 11 bases. Unmatched junction bases numbered 13, after V lost 5 bases and J lost 7 bases. CDR3 size: 17 residues. In germline, CDR1 is SGHTA, CDR2 FQGTGA. CDR3 amino acids: CASSPGLAANLPNEQFF. The CDR3 DNA reads as TGTGCCAGCAGCCCGGGACTAGCGGCTAACTTACCTAATGAGCAGTTCTTC.

This clonotype has at least ten counts. The V and J genes are TRBV6-1 and TRBJ2-7; D is unclear. Germline V gene lookup returns CDR1 MNHNS and CDR2 SASEGT. V lost 6 bases, J lost 4 bases, and 13 bases lay in between. There are 13 residues in the CDR3. As DNA, the CDR3 is TGTGCCAGCAGATCGACGGCACTGTACGAGCAGTACTTC. It specifies CASRSTALYEQYF.

The chain links TRBV5-1 to TRBJ2-2, with 7 bases that match TRBD2. J lost 3 bases, V lost 4 bases, and 9 bases had no gene match. Per germline, CDR1 SGHRS and CDR2 YFSETQ. CDR3 length: 16 amino acids. For the CDR3, the DNA is TGCGCCAGCAGCCTCCAGGCGGGAGTTGACACCGGGGAGCTGTTTTTT. It codes for CASSLQAGVDTGELFF.

This clonotype was observed at least ten times. The genes are TRBV27 and TRBJ2-7; TRBD2 aligns across 12 bases. This CDR3 has 15 amino acids. Germline V gene sequence: CDR1 MNHEY, CDR2 SMNVEV (reference sequence). Losses at the gene ends were 6 bases for V and 5 bases for J; bases not matched to a gene: 8. In DNA, the CDR3 is TGTGCCAGCAGCGATAGACTAGCGGGAGTCAACGAGCAGTACTTC. Translated, it gives CASSDRLAGVNEQYF.

This clonotype was seen only a few times. In DNA form, the CDR3 reads TGCAGTGCTAGAGGCGCACAGGGGGAGAGCTCCTACGAGCAGTACTTC. It specifies CSARGAQGESSYEQYF. The chain joins TRBV20-1 to TRBJ2-7; 8 bases fit TRBD1. V shed 1 base and J 0 bases; nucleotides not matched to a gene: 8. This CDR3 has 16 residues. CDR1 DFQATT and CDR2 SNEGSKA come from the germline V gene (reference sequence).

This clonotype was observed a handful of times. The CDR3 nucleotides are TGCGCCAGCAGCTTGGAGTTGTCCATGAACACTGAAGCTTTCTTT. Its protein product is CASSLELSMNTEAFF. V and J are TRBV5-1 and TRBJ1-1; D is uncertain. The CDR3 is made up of 15 amino acids. Germline assignment: CDR1 SGHRS and CDR2 YFSETQ. Trimming cost V 0 bases and J 0 bases, with 9 bases left between them.

This clonotype was seen at least ten times. The chain links TRBV20-1 to TRBJ1-1; possibly TRBD1 for D (5 bases). Germline CDR1 and CDR2: DFQATT and SNEGSKA (reference sequence). Trimming pared 0 bases from V and 0 bases from J, leaving 14 bases between. This CDR3 has 16 residues. CDR3 in amino acids: CSAREVFKTVNTEAFF. The CDR3 DNA reads as TGCAGTGCTAGAGAGGTTTTTAAGACAGTGAACACTGAAGCTTTCTTT.

This clonotype was observed a few times. V and J are TRBV10-2 and TRBJ2-7; perhaps TRBD2 as D (5 bases). The germline V gene encodes CDR1 WSHSY and CDR2 SAAADI. The V end was cut by 3 bases, the J end by 2 bases, with 11 bases between. The CDR3 is made up of 14 amino acids. The CDR3 spells CASSDFKRPYEQYF. The CDR3 DNA reads as TGCGCCAGCAGTGACTTTAAGCGGCCCTACGAGCAGTACTTC.

This clonotype was seen many times. The chain joins TRBV25-1 to TRBJ2-3, with no clear D. This CDR3 comprises 13 residues. The germline CDR1 and CDR2 sequences are MGHDK and SYGVNS. V gave up 2 bases and J gave up 5 bases, with 8 bases separating them. CDR3 residues: CASSEPSEDTQYF. In nucleotides, the CDR3 is TGTGCCAGCAGTGAACCGTCAGAAGATACGCAGTATTTT.

This clonotype was counted at least ten times. The rearrangement links TRBV7-9 to TRBJ2-5; 8 bases align to TRBD1. Germline-derived CDR1 and CDR2 are SEHNR and FQNEAQ (reference sequence). J was trimmed by 5 bases and V by 5 bases; bases with no gene match: 10. CDR3 length: 15 residues. CDR3 loop: CASSHPSGGGETQYF. In DNA form, the CDR3 reads TGTGCCAGCAGCCATCCCTCAGGGGGCGGTGAGACCCAGTACTTC.

This clonotype was counted at least ten times. The rearrangement uses TRBV29-1 and TRBJ2-1, with D perhaps being TRBD1 or TRBD2 (5 bases each). This CDR3 contains 13 residues. The V gene lost 4 bases and the J gene lost 0 bases, with 7 bases spanning the gap. Germline-derived CDR1 and CDR2 are SQVTM and ANQGSEA. This CDR3 is CSVGGSSYNEQFF. For the CDR3, the DNA is TGCAGCGTTGGGGGGAGCTCCTACAATGAGCAGTTCTTC.

There are many counts of this clonotype. The chain recombines TRBV5-1 with TRBJ2-1; D assignment may be TRBD1 or TRBD2 (5 bases each). V was shortened by 4 bases and J by 5 bases, with 10 bases between the two germline ends. The CDR3 sequence is 13 residues long. Germline CDR1 is SGHRS and CDR2 is YFSETQ. The CDR3 coding sequence is TGCGCCAGCAGCCACGGGGCCAACAATGAGCAGTTCTTC. Residues: CASSHGANNEQFF.

This clonotype was observed a handful of times. The chain's CDR3 is CSARGAASGRYNEQFF. The CDR3 DNA sequence: TGCAGTGCTAGAGGGGCCGCTAGCGGACGGTACAATGAGCAGTTCTTC. The rearrangement joins TRBV20-1 to TRBJ2-1, with TRBD2 identical over 7 bases. Germline assignment: CDR1 DFQATT and CDR2 SNEGSKA (reference sequence). This CDR3 is 16 amino acids long. The trim removed 1 base at V and 4 bases at J, leaving 10 bases unmatched.

This clonotype was found a few times. This chain joins TRBV20-1 and TRBJ2-1; no firm D call. Trimming shortened V by 3 bases and J by 8 bases, and 17 bases separated the two germline ends. The CDR3 length is 14 residues. The germline V gene encodes CDR1 DFQATT and CDR2 SNEGSKA (reference sequence). The DNA of the CDR3 is TGCAGTGCTAGCGAGTTGACTGGCTCCGATGAGCAGTTCTTC. This sequence encodes CSASELTGSDEQFF.

Many counts were recorded for this clonotype. The chain uses TRBV28 and TRBJ2-1; possible D gene TRBD2, 7 bases. Germline-derived CDR1 and CDR2 are MDHEN and SYDVKM. Trimming shortened V by 5 bases and J by 6 bases, and 20 bases separated the two germline ends. The CDR3 contains 16 residues. As DNA, the CDR3 is TGTGCCAGCAGTCCCCTCTCCGGGGGGCCGCCCAATGAGCAGTTCTTC. It translates to CASSPLSGGPPNEQFF. Looking up the rest from reference TRBV28 and TRBJ2-1 gives the full variable domain: DVKVTQSSRYLVKRTGEKVFLECVQDMDHENMFWYRQDPGLGLRLIYFSYDVKMKEKGDIPEGYSVSREKKERFSLILESASTNQTSMYLCASSPLSGGPPNEQFFGPGTRLTVL.

The sample holds a few counts of this clonotype. The gene calls are TRBV7-6 and TRBJ2-7; TRBD2 agrees at 7 bases. Germline trimming cut 4 bases from V and 3 bases from J; bases unmatched to any gene: 9. Germline V lookup: CDR1 SGHVS, CDR2 FNYEAQ. The length of the CDR3 is 15 residues. The CDR3 reads CASSSTGTNHYEQYF. The CDR3 nucleotides are TGTGCCAGCAGCTCCACCGGGACTAACCACTACGAGCAGTACTTC.

The genes are TRBV7-9 and TRBJ2-3; 14 bases agree with TRBD2. CDR3 size: 17 residues. Germline loops: CDR1 SEHNR, CDR2 FQNEAQ (reference sequence). The J segment lost 7 bases and the V segment lost 5 bases, leaving 11 bases of the junction unmatched. CDR3 sequence reads: CASSNRPGLAGVYTQYF. The DNA for the CDR3 is TGTGCCAGCAGCAACCGACCGGGACTAGCGGGAGTTTATACGCAGTATTTT.

This clonotype has a handful of counts. The rearrangement joins TRBV6-1 to TRBJ1-5; D not certain. Germline-derived CDR1 and CDR2 are MNHNS and SASEGT. Trimming took 6 bases from V and 4 from J, leaving 16 bases between them. The CDR3 runs 15 residues. CDR3 in DNA: TGTGCCAGCAGGAGCGGATCTGGGTTTAATCAGCCCCAGCATTTT. It translates to CASRSGSGFNQPQHF.

The V call is TRBV7-3, the J call TRBJ2-5; no definite D call. CDR3 size: 14 residues. V was cut by 5 bases and J by 2 bases, with 12 bases left in between. CDR1 SGHTA and CDR2 FQGTGA come from the germline V gene. The CDR3 DNA sequence: TGTGCCAGCAGCCTCAACAGTGGTCAAGAGACCCAGTACTTC. Protein product: CASSLNSGQETQYF.

The chain employs TRBV7-6 and TRBJ2-5; D is ambiguous. Germline-derived CDR1 and CDR2 are SGHVS and FNYEAQ. The CDR3 spans 14 residues. Trimming removed 1 base at V and 2 bases at J, with 8 bases between. CDR3 in amino acids: CASSLGAGQETQYF. The CDR3 DNA sequence: TGTGCCAGCAGCTTAGGGGCCGGACAAGAGACCCAGTACTTC.

The genes are TRBV27 and TRBJ1-5; D perhaps matches TRBD1 (5 bases). V lost 6 bases, J lost 5 bases, and 17 bases lay in between. This CDR3 has 15 residues. Germline V CDR1 and CDR2: MNHEY, SMNVEV (reference sequence). CDR3 residues: CASSPSPTDDQPQHF. The CDR3 DNA is TGTGCCAGCAGCCCCTCCCCGACAGATGATCAGCCCCAGCATTTT.

This clonotype was detected only a few times. The chain employs TRBV7-2 and TRBJ2-1, with 8 positions matching TRBD2. This CDR3 is built from 14 residues. V dropped 4 bases and J dropped 11; count of bases not matched to a gene: 10. The V gene's germline CDR1 is SGHTA and CDR2 FQGNSA. This CDR3 reads CASSSPGLGEKQFF. In nucleotides, the CDR3 is TGTGCCAGCAGCTCCCCGGGACTAGGTGAGAAGCAGTTCTTC.

This clonotype was seen at least ten times. The chain links TRBV5-1 to TRBJ2-7; TRBD2 aligns across 8 bases. Trimming removed 4 bases from V and 4 bases from J; junction bases left unmatched: 13. The CDR3 is 16 residues long. Germline CDR1 is SGHRS and CDR2 is YFSETQ. CDR3 in amino acids: CASSVNSGTSAYEQYF. In nucleotides, the CDR3 is TGCGCCAGCAGCGTCAACTCCGGGACTAGTGCGTACGAGCAGTACTTC.